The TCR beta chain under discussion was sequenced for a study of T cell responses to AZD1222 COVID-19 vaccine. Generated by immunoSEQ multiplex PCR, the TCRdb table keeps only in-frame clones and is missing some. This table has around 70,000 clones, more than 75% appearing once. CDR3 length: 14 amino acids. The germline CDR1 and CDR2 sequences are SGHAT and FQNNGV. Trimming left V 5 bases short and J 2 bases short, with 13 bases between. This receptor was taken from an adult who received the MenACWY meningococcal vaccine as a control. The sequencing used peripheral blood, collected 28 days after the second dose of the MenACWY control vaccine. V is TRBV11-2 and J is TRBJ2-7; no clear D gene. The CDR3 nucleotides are TGTGCCAGCAGCCCGGACGTCTCGACCTACGAGCAGTACTTC. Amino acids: CASSPDVSTYEQYF.